This TCR beta chain derives from a study of response to subunit inactivated influenza vaccine. TCRdb redid the calling of the RT-PCR reads with MiXCR, one entry per CDR3 protein. Here the sample spans about 480,000 distinct CDR3 sequences, 13% being singletons. This clonotype has at least ten counts. Its antigen is currently unknown. The CDR3 has 16 amino acids. Looked up from germline, CDR1 is MNHEY and CDR2 is SMNVEV (reference sequence). The V gene end was trimmed by 2 bases and the J gene end by 1 base; junction bases not matched to a gene: 6. Study results and limitations: Authors suggested each seasonal influenza vaccination recruits few new T cells.

This chain connects TRBV27 to TRBJ2-3, with TRBD2 identical over 7 bases. Material: PBMCs from blood, obtained 45 days after vaccination. This TCR was sampled from a man aged 45-65 years who received an inactivated influenza vaccine. The CDR3 region is CASSLLAAPGTDTQYF. DNA of the CDR3: TGTGCCAGCAGTTTACTAGCGGCCCCAGGCACAGATACGCAGTATTTT.